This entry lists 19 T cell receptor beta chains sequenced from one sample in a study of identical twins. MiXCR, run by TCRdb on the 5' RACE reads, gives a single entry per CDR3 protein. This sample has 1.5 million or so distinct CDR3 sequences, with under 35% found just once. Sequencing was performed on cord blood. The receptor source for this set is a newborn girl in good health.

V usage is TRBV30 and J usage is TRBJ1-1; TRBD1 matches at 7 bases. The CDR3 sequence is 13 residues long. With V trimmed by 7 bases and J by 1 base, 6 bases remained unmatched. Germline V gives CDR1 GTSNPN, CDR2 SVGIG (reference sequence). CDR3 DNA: TGTGCCTACCGGACAGGAGGGAACACTGAAGCTTTCTTT. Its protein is CAYRTGGNTEAFF.

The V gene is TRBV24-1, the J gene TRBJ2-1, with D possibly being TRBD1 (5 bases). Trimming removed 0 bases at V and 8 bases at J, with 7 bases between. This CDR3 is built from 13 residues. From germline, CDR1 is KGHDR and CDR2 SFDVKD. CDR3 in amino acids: CATSDLWGYEQFF. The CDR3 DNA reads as TGTGCCACCAGTGATTTGTGGGGCTATGAGCAGTTCTTC.

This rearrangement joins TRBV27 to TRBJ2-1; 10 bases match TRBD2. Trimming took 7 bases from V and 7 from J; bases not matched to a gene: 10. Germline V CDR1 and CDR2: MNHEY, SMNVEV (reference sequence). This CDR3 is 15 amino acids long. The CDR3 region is CASNPSSGSRNEQFF. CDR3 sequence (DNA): TGTGCCAGCAATCCTTCTAGCGGGAGTAGGAATGAGCAGTTCTTC.

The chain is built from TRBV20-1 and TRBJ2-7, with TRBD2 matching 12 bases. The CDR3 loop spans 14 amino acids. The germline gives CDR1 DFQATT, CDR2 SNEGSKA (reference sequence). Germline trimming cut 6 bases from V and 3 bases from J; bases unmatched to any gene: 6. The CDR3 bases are TGCAGTGCGAAGGGACTAGCGGGTTACTACGAGCAGTACTTC. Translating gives CSAKGLAGYYEQYF.

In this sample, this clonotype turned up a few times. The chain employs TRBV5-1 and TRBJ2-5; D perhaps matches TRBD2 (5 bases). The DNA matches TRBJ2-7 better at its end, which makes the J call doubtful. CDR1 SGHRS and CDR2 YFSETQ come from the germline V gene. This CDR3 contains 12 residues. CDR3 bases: TGCGCCAGCAGCTTCCACGGGAACGAGCAGTACTTC. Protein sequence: CASSFHGNEQYF.

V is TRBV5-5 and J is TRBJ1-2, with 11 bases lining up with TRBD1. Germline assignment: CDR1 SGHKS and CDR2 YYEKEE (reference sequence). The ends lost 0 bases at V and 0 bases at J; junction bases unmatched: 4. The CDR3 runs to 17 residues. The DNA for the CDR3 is TGTGCCAGCAGCTTGGTGGGGACAGGGGGGACTAACTATGGCTACACCTTC. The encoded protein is CASSLVGTGGTNYGYTF.

CDR3 coding DNA: TGCAGTGCTAGAGATGGGACAGGAGGACAAGCTTTCTTT. As protein: CSARDGTGGQAFF. The chain links TRBV20-1 to TRBJ1-1, with TRBD1 matching 8 bases. V lost 0 bases to trimming and J lost 9 bases; unmatched junction nucleotides: 6. The CDR3 is made up of 13 amino acids. CDR1 DFQATT and CDR2 SNEGSKA come from the germline V gene (reference sequence).

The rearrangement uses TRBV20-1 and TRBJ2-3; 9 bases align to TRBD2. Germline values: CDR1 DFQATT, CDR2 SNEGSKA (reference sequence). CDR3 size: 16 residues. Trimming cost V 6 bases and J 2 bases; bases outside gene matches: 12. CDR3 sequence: CSAGVWRTSDTDTQYF. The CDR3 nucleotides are TGCAGTGCCGGTGTATGGAGGACTAGCGACACAGATACGCAGTATTTT.

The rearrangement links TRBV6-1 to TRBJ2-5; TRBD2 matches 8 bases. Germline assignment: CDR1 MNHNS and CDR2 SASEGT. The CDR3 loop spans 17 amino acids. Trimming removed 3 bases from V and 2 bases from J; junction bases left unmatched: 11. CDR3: CASSDRPGGSVQETQYF. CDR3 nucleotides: TGTGCCAGCAGTGATCGCCCGGGAGGGTCGGTACAAGAGACCCAGTACTTC.

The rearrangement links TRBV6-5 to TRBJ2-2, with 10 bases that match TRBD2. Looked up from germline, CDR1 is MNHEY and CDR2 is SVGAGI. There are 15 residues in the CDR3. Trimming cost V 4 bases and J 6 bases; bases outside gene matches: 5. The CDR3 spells CASSFIAGGAGELFF. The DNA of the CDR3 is TGTGCCAGCAGTTTCATAGCGGGAGGAGCCGGGGAGCTGTTTTTT.

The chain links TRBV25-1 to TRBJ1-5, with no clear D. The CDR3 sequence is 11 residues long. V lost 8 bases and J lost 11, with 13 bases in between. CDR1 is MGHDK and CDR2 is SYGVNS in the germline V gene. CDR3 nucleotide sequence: TGTGCCAGCCGGGGAGACGGGGCCCAGCATTTT. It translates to CASRGDGAQHF.

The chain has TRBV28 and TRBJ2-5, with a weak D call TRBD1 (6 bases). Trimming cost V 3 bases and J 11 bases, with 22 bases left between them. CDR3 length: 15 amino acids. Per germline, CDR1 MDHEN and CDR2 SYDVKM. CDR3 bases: TGTGCCAGCAGTTTCGGCAGGGGAGACTACAATGAGCAGTACTTC. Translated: CASSFGRGDYNEQYF.

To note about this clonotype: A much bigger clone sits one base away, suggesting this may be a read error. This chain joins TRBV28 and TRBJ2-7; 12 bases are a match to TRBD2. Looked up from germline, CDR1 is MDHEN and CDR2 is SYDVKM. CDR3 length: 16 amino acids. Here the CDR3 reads CASSLDLAGGFYGQYF. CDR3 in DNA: TGTGCCAGCAGTTTAGACCTAGCGGGAGGGTTTTACGGGCAGTACTTC.

The chain's CDR3 is CSGSQRLAKNIQYF. CDR3 in DNA: TGTTCCGGCAGCCAACGGCTAGCCAAAAACATTCAGTACTTC. J is TRBJ2-4 and V is TRBV3-1; D is unresolved. In germline, CDR1 is LGHDT, CDR2 YNNKEL (reference sequence). There are 14 residues in the CDR3. Looking up the rest from reference TRBV3-1 and TRBJ2-4 gives the full variable domain: DTAVSQTPKYLVTQMGNDKSIKCEQNLGHDTMYWYKQDSKKFLKIMFSYNNKELIINETVPNRFSPKSPDKAHLNLHINSLELGDSAVYFCSGSQRLAKNIQYFGAGTRLSVL.

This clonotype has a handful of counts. This chain's CDR3 is CASSSRTAQYF. The CDR3 coding sequence is TGTGCCAGCAGCTCGAGGACTGCCCAGTACTTC. The chain combines TRBV7-2 with TRBJ2-5; weak D call: TRBD2 (5 bases). Germline CDR1 and CDR2: SGHTA and FQGNSA. The CDR3 runs to 11 residues. Trimming took 4 bases from V and 9 from J, leaving 9 bases between them.

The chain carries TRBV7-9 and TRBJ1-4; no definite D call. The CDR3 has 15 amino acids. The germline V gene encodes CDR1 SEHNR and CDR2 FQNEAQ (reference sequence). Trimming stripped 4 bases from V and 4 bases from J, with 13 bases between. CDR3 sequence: CASSSRARINEKLFF. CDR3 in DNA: TGTGCCAGCAGCTCTAGAGCCAGGATTAATGAAAAACTGTTTTTT.

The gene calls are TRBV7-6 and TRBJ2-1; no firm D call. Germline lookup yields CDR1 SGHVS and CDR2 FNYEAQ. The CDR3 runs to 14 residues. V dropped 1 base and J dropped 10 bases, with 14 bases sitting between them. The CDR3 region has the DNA TGTGCCAGCAGCTTAGAGAACGGAGTGGGCGAGCAGTTCTTC. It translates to CASSLENGVGEQFF.

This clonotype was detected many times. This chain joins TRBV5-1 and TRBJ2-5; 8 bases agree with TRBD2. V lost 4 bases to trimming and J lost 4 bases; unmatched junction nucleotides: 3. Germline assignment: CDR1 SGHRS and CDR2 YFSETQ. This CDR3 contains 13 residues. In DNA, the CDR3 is TGCGCCAGCAGCAAAGGGACTAGAGAGACCCAGTACTTC. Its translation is CASSKGTRETQYF.

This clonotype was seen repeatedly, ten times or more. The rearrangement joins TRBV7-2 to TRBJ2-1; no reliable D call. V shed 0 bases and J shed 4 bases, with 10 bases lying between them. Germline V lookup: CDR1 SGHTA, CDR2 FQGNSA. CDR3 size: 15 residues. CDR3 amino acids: CASSLAGLLYNEQFF. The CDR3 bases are TGTGCCAGCAGCTTAGCAGGGCTCCTTTACAATGAGCAGTTCTTC. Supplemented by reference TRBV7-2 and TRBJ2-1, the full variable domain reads GAGVSQSPSNKVTEKGKDVELRCDPISGHTALYWYRQSLGQGLEFLIYFQGNSAPDKSGLPSDRFSAERTGGSVSTLTIQRTQQEDSAVYLCASSLAGLLYNEQFFGPGTRLTVL.